A selection of T cell receptor beta chains follows, all from one sample in a study of blood T cell repertoires in COVID-19. Some clones are missing from TCRdb's copy, which holds only in-frame ones; the method was immunoSEQ multiplex PCR. The sample has 98,000 or so clones, roughly four fifths seen once. Sequences were obtained from peripheral blood. Receptors originate from a man aged 55 to 70 with acute or convalescent COVID-19. Both conserved end residues are part of each CDR3. The D gene is left open where the match is weak. Expanded clones get a size class; other rows say once, few or many, or leave the size out.

CDR3 protein: CATSRAGTISYEQYF
CDR3 DNA: TGTGCCACCAGCAGAGCAGGGACAATCTCCTACGAGCAGTACTTC
V gene: TRBV15
D gene: NA
clone size: NA
J gene: TRBJ2-7

CDR3 protein: CSASQLTGGLRGEQFF
CDR3 DNA: TGCAGTGCTAGTCAACTCACGGGAGGGCTACGGGGTGAGCAGTTCTTC
V gene: TRBV20-1
D gene: TRBD2
clone size: NA
J gene: TRBJ2-1

CDR3 protein: CASSEAGVGAFF
CDR3 DNA: TGTGCCAGCAGTGAAGCCGGGGTCGGAGCTTTCTTT
V gene: TRBV2
D gene: NA
clone size: few
J gene: TRBJ1-1

CDR3 protein: CASSRGGLGETQYF
CDR3 DNA: TGTGCCAGCTCACGGGGGGGTCTGGGAGAGACCCAGTACTTC
V gene: TRBV18
D gene: TRBD2
clone size: NA
J gene: TRBJ2-5

CDR3 protein: CASSPLQGLSYEQYF
CDR3 DNA: TGTGCCAGCAGCCCCCTCCAGGGGCTGTCCTACGAGCAGTACTTC
V gene: TRBV16
D gene: NA
clone size: few
J gene: TRBJ2-7

CDR3 protein: CASSFSTGGDGYTF
CDR3 DNA: TGTGCCAGCAGCTTTTCAACAGGGGGAGATGGCTACACCTTC
V gene: TRBV11-1
D gene: TRBD1
clone size: NA
J gene: TRBJ1-2

CDR3 protein: CASSFGPGQLTGELFF
CDR3 DNA: TGTGCCAGCAGTTTTGGACCGGGACAGCTCACCGGGGAGCTGTTTTTT
V gene: TRBV27
D gene: TRBD1
clone size: NA
J gene: TRBJ2-2

CDR3 protein: CASSYSQEWYEQYF
CDR3 DNA: TGTGCCAGCAGTTACTCCCAGGAATGGTACGAGCAGTACTTC
V gene: TRBV6-5
D gene: NA
clone size: NA
J gene: TRBJ2-7

CDR3 protein: CASSLYSQGGEKLFF
CDR3 DNA: TGTGCCAGCAGCTTATATTCACAGGGTGGGGAAAAACTGTTTTTT
V gene: TRBV11-3
D gene: NA
clone size: NA
J gene: TRBJ1-4

CDR3 protein: CASSTQAGYNEQFF
CDR3 DNA: TGCGCCAGCAGCACTCAAGCGGGGTACAATGAGCAGTTCTTC
V gene: TRBV5-1
D gene: TRBD2
clone size: NA
J gene: TRBJ2-1

CDR3 protein: CSVVLRDSPYEQYF
CDR3 DNA: TGCAGCGTCGTCCTAAGGGACAGCCCCTACGAGCAGTACTTC
V gene: TRBV29-1
D gene: TRBD1
clone size: NA
J gene: TRBJ2-7

CDR3 protein: CSASQEGEAFF
CDR3 DNA: TGCAGTGCTAGCCAGGAGGGTGAAGCTTTCTTT
V gene: TRBV20-1
D gene: NA
clone size: NA
J gene: TRBJ1-1

CDR3 protein: CAISESLSTGARGEQYF
CDR3 DNA: TGTGCCATCAGTGAGAGTTTAAGTACAGGGGCCAGGGGGGAGCAGTACTTC
V gene: TRBV10-3
D gene: TRBD1
clone size: NA
J gene: TRBJ2-7

CDR3 protein: CATSWGGGFEQYF
CDR3 DNA: TGTGCCACCAGTTGGGGTGGAGGGTTCGAGCAGTACTTC
V gene: TRBV24-1
D gene: NA
clone size: NA
J gene: TRBJ2-7

CDR3 protein: CASSLDTAKNIQYF
CDR3 DNA: TGTGCCAGCAGTTTAGACACAGCCAAAAACATTCAGTACTTC
V gene: TRBV7-9
D gene: NA
clone size: NA
J gene: TRBJ2-4

CDR3 protein: CASSMQFNQPQHF
CDR3 DNA: TGTGCCAGTAGTATGCAGTTCAATCAGCCCCAGCATTTT
V gene: TRBV19
D gene: NA
clone size: NA
J gene: TRBJ1-5

CDR3 protein: CASSVGRGGVTEAFF
CDR3 DNA: TGTGCCAGCAGCGTAGGGCGTGGCGGGGTAACTGAAGCTTTCTTT
V gene: TRBV9
D gene: NA
clone size: NA
J gene: TRBJ1-1

CDR3 protein: CASSLPSPSTNEKLFF
CDR3 DNA: TGTGCCAGTAGTCTCCCTAGTCCCTCCACTAATGAAAAACTGTTTTTT
V gene: TRBV19
D gene: NA
clone size: NA
J gene: TRBJ1-4

CDR3 protein: CASSEQVGPPQHF
CDR3 DNA: TGTGCCAGCAGTGAACAAGTTGGGCCGCCCCAGCATTTT
V gene: TRBV25-1
D gene: NA
clone size: few
J gene: TRBJ1-5

CDR3 protein: CASSLVLRDSSSYEQYF
CDR3 DNA: TGTGCCAGCAGTCTTGTGCTCAGGGACTCAAGCTCCTACGAGCAGTACTTC
V gene: TRBV11-3
D gene: NA
clone size: NA
J gene: TRBJ2-7

CDR3 protein: CASSPTGRNTGELFF
CDR3 DNA: TGTGCCAGCTCACCTACAGGTCGTAACACCGGGGAGCTGTTTTTT
V gene: TRBV18
D gene: NA
clone size: NA
J gene: TRBJ2-2

CDR3 protein: CASSLAGGSTDTQYF
CDR3 DNA: TGCGCCAGCAGCTTGGCCGGGGGGAGCACAGATACGCAGTATTTT
V gene: TRBV5-1
D gene: TRBD2
clone size: NA
J gene: TRBJ2-3